The 18 T cell receptor beta chains reported below all come from one sample, sequenced in a study of T cell responses to AZD1222 COVID-19 vaccine. TCRdb keeps only in-frame clones here, not all; method: immunoSEQ multiplex PCR. The sample has some 130,000 clones, about 87% seen once. The starting material was peripheral blood, obtained on day 0 of AZD1222 vaccination. All receptors come from an adult in good health.

This chain joins TRBV3-1 (or the pseudogene TRBV3-2) and TRBJ1-5; 9 bases agree with TRBD1. This CDR3 is 16 amino acids long. Trimming at V came to 3 bases and at J to 2 bases, leaving 5 bases not matched to a gene. CDR1 and CDR2 (germline): LGHDT, YNNKEL (reference sequence). The CDR3 nucleotides read TGTGCCAGCAGCCAGGGGACAGGGAGGCGCAATCAGCCCCAGCATTTT. It yields the protein CASSQGTGRRNQPQHF.

This clone was detected a few times. This chain uses TRBV4-1 with TRBJ1-1; possible D gene TRBD1, 5 bases. Germline loops: CDR1 MGHRA, CDR2 YSYEKL. This CDR3 has 15 residues. V dropped 2 bases and J dropped 5 bases, with 15 bases sitting between them. The CDR3 nucleotides are TGCGCCAGCAGCCAACGCGAGGGGAGGAGGACTGAAGCTTTCTTT. Amino acid sequence: CASSQREGRRTEAFF.

This rearrangement joins TRBV28 to TRBJ1-4; D not resolved. This CDR3 is built from 11 residues. Germline V gene data show CDR1 as MDHEN and CDR2 as SYDVKM. V was clipped by 5 bases and J by 7 bases, with 5 bases between them. CDR3: CASSGFEKLFF. CDR3 DNA sequence: TGTGCCAGCAGTGGATTTGAAAAACTGTTTTTT.

This chain joins TRBV29-1 and TRBJ1-1; D is ambiguous. V gave up 7 bases and J gave up 1 base, with 10 bases separating them. The germline V gene encodes CDR1 SQVTM and CDR2 ANQGSEA. This CDR3 is 12 amino acids long. The CDR3 loop reads CSARVQNTEAFF. The CDR3 DNA reads as TGCAGCGCGAGGGTCCAGAACACTGAAGCTTTCTTT.

This sequence joins TRBV19 and TRBJ1-1, with TRBD1 identical over 9 bases. The CDR3 consists of 12 residues. With 4 bases clipped from V and 8 bases from J, the junction kept 2 bases outside the gene matches. Germline V lookup: CDR1 LNHDA, CDR2 SQIVND (reference sequence). CDR3 in DNA: TGTGCCAGTAGTACGGGACAGGGAGAAGCTTTCTTT. Encoded protein: CASSTGQGEAFF. Full variable domain (rest looked up from reference TRBV19 and TRBJ1-1): DGGITQSPKYLFRKEGQNVTLSCEQNLNHDAMYWYRQDPGQGLRLIYYSQIVNDFQKGDIAEGYSVSREKKESFPLTVTSAQKNPTAFYLCASSTGQGEAFFGQGTRLTVV.

J is TRBJ2-1 and V is TRBV7-3; D is perhaps TRBD1 or TRBD2 (6 bases each). The CDR3 is 15 amino acids. Germline values: CDR1 SGHTA, CDR2 FQGTGA. V was trimmed by 8 bases and J by 3 bases, leaving 17 bases between them. CDR3 in amino acids: CASAIKGGIYNEQFF. CDR3 bases: TGTGCCAGCGCAATCAAGGGGGGTATCTACAATGAGCAGTTCTTC.

The rearrangement uses TRBV4-3 and TRBJ1-5; perhaps TRBD1 as D (5 bases). CDR1 LGHNA and CDR2 YSLEER come from the germline V gene. Trimming took 0 bases from V and 0 from J, leaving 12 bases between them. The CDR3 spans 17 residues. The chain's CDR3 is CASSQDGRGSSNQPQHF. The CDR3 DNA is TGCGCCAGCAGCCAAGATGGTCGGGGGAGTAGCAATCAGCCCCAGCATTTT.

This chain links TRBV6-5 with TRBJ2-2; 10 bases map to TRBD2. The junction had 3 bases not matched to a gene; V was cut back by 2 bases and J by 6 bases. Germline assignment: CDR1 MNHEY and CDR2 SVGAGI. The length of the CDR3 is 15 residues. The CDR3 spells CASSYGLAGAGELFF. CDR3 in DNA: TGTGCCAGCAGTTACGGCCTAGCGGGAGCCGGGGAGCTGTTTTTT.

This chain links TRBV28 with TRBJ1-2; possibly TRBD1 for D (5 bases). This CDR3 comprises 14 residues. The V gene lost 3 bases and the J gene lost 0 bases, with 8 bases spanning the gap. Germline V gives CDR1 MDHEN, CDR2 SYDVKM. The CDR3 sequence: CASSLGQTNYGYTF. In nucleotides, the CDR3 is TGTGCCAGCAGTTTGGGGCAGACTAACTATGGCTACACCTTC.

The sample holds many counts of this clone. V is TRBV12-5 and J is TRBJ2-7, with 8 bases identical to TRBD1. This CDR3 contains 16 residues. Germline CDR1 reads LGHNT; CDR2 reads FRNRAP. With V trimmed by 2 bases and J by 1 base, 7 bases remained unmatched. The CDR3 coding sequence is TGTGCTAGTGGTTTGTGGATCAGGGGGCTTTCCTACGAGCAGTACTTC. Translation gives CASGLWIRGLSYEQYF.

The CDR3 reads CASSPSPRLAEYF. Written as DNA, the CDR3 is TGTGCCAGCAGCCCCTCCCCTCGACTAGCGGAGTACTTC. The chain uses TRBV11-2 and TRBJ2-7, with 9 bases lining up with TRBD2. CDR3 size: 13 residues. Germline values: CDR1 SGHAT, CDR2 FQNNGV. Germline trimming cut 5 bases from V and 11 bases from J; bases unmatched to any gene: 10.

For this clone: The sample has other DNA sequences that encode this CDR3 too. CDR3 sequence: CASSVDSNYGYTF. The CDR3 nucleotides read TGTGCCAGCAGCGTAGACAGCAACTATGGCTACACCTTC. This sequence joins TRBV9 and TRBJ1-2; D remains ambiguous. Germline V gives CDR1 SGDLS, CDR2 YYNGEE. The V gene lost 0 bases and the J gene lost 2 bases, with 5 bases spanning the gap. This CDR3 is built from 13 residues.

The gene calls are TRBV12-5 and TRBJ1-1, with TRBD1 identical over 9 bases. CDR1 is LGHNT and CDR2 is FRNRAP in the germline V gene. This CDR3 contains 16 residues. J gave up 0 bases and V 5 bases, and 7 bases lay outside the gene matches. CDR3 in DNA: TGTGCTAGTGGTCCAGGGACAGGGCCTTTGAACACTGAAGCTTTCTTT. Amino acid sequence: CASGPGTGPLNTEAFF.

V usage is TRBV24-1 and J usage is TRBJ2-1, with TRBD1 as a possible D gene (6 bases). Germline lookup yields CDR1 KGHDR and CDR2 SFDVKD. The CDR3 contains 15 residues. V was pared by 6 bases and J by 6 bases, with 17 bases between. The CDR3 is CATSRLGTLGNEQFF. The CDR3 bases are TGTGCCACCAGTAGGCTCGGGACATTGGGCAATGAGCAGTTCTTC.

The rearrangement uses TRBV6-6 and TRBJ1-1; weak D call: TRBD1 (5 bases). Germline loops: CDR1 MNHNY, CDR2 SVGAGI (reference sequence). The CDR3 has 15 amino acids. V was shortened by 5 bases and J by 9 bases, with 22 bases between the two germline ends. The CDR3, as DNA: TGTGCCAGCAGTGGAGGGGACCGCCGTTTTGTGAAAGCTTTCTTT. Translation gives CASSGGDRRFVKAFF.

The chain links TRBV29-1 to TRBJ1-2; TRBD1 might be the D (5 bases). Germline V CDR1 and CDR2: SQVTM, ANQGSEA. V lost 6 bases and J 1 base, leaving 18 bases between the germline ends. The CDR3 runs to 15 residues. The CDR3 sequence: CSVLTALRVNYGYTF. The CDR3 DNA reads TGCAGCGTCCTGACAGCCCTGAGGGTTAACTATGGCTACACCTTC.

The gene calls are TRBV24-1 and TRBJ1-5, with 7 positions matching TRBD1. J lost 2 bases, V lost 0 bases, and 15 bases had no gene match. CDR1 and CDR2 from the germline V gene are KGHDR and SFDVKD. The CDR3 sequence is 20 residues long. CDR3 in amino acids: CATSDLGLKTGLVGNQPQHF. CDR3 in DNA: TGTGCCACCAGTGATTTGGGCCTTAAGACAGGGCTGGTTGGCAATCAGCCCCAGCATTTT.

V is TRBV19 and J is TRBJ2-3; perhaps D is TRBD1 or TRBD2 (5 bases each). The CDR3 is 13 residues long. Looked up from germline, CDR1 is LNHDA and CDR2 is SQIVND (reference sequence). With 5 bases removed from V and 6 bases from J, the gap between germline ends came to 12 bases. The CDR3 sequence is CASSVGTEDTQYF. In nucleotides, the CDR3 is TGTGCCAGTAGTGTTGGGACGGAGGATACGCAGTATTTT.